A selection of T cell receptor beta chains follows, all from one sample in a study of CD8 T cells in ankylosing spondylitis. TCRdb itself ran the 5' RACE reads through MiXCR, one entry per CDR3 protein. The sample consists of hundreds of thousands of distinct CDR3 sequences, 12% of them appearing once. Specimen: blood, either unsorted or a sorted T cell fraction (not recorded which). The receptors were sampled from a male donor with ankylosing spondylitis. Each CDR3 is given with its conserved first and last residue. Fields, in order: CDR3 length, J gene, V gene, CDR3 protein.

len: 15; j_gene: TRBJ2-1; v_gene: TRBV20-1; CDR3aa: CSARSPPGTYNEQFF
len: 16; j_gene: TRBJ2-3; v_gene: TRBV7-2; CDR3aa: CASSLYAAGVTDTQYF
len: 14; j_gene: TRBJ2-2; v_gene: TRBV4-2; CDR3aa: CASSQRLAPGELFF
len: 14; j_gene: TRBJ2-2; v_gene: TRBV5-8; CDR3aa: CASSAGTNTGELFF
len: 13; j_gene: TRBJ2-3; v_gene: TRBV7-7; CDR3aa: CASGSGLADTQYF
len: 11; j_gene: TRBJ2-7; v_gene: TRBV29-1; CDR3aa: CSVSSGSEQYF
len: 14; j_gene: TRBJ2-5; v_gene: TRBV5-6; CDR3aa: CASSHDRLEETQYF
len: 16; j_gene: TRBJ2-3; v_gene: TRBV6-1; CDR3aa: CASRQTVAGVVDTQYF
len: 13; j_gene: TRBJ2-3; v_gene: TRBV20-1; CDR3aa: CSASGPGGDTQYF
len: 13; j_gene: TRBJ1-5; v_gene: TRBV7-2; CDR3aa: CASSRARGQPQHF
len: 16; j_gene: TRBJ2-6; v_gene: TRBV7-2; CDR3aa: CASSSASGAGANVLTF
len: 13; j_gene: TRBJ2-7; v_gene: TRBV10-3; CDR3aa: CAIRGQGLHEQYF
len: 13; j_gene: TRBJ2-5; v_gene: TRBV7-8; CDR3aa: CASSFYRQETQYF
len: 12; j_gene: TRBJ1-1; v_gene: TRBV6-1; CDR3aa: CASRGQYTEAFF
len: 15; j_gene: TRBJ2-7; v_gene: TRBV7-8; CDR3aa: CASSFLDRGGYEQYF
len: 11; j_gene: TRBJ2-3; v_gene: TRBV20-1; CDR3aa: CSAGLRDTQYF
len: 17; j_gene: TRBJ2-5; v_gene: TRBV15; CDR3aa: CATSRVRGSGQYETQYF
len: 15; j_gene: TRBJ1-2; v_gene: TRBV18; CDR3aa: CASSPSVDKNYGYTF
len: 15; j_gene: TRBJ2-7; v_gene: TRBV6-5; CDR3aa: CASSSPGEGGYEQYF
len: 14; j_gene: TRBJ2-2; v_gene: TRBV7-2; CDR3aa: CASSFFLPAGELFF
len: 14; j_gene: TRBJ1-6; v_gene: TRBV20-1; CDR3aa: CSARNRVDNSPLHF
len: 17; j_gene: TRBJ2-1; v_gene: TRBV4-3; CDR3aa: CASSQAAVAGIYNEQFF
len: 15; j_gene: TRBJ1-2; v_gene: TRBV7-2; CDR3aa: CASSIRPDHPYGYTF
len: 11; j_gene: TRBJ2-1; v_gene: TRBV20-1; CDR3aa: CSAKGIYEQFF
len: 15; j_gene: TRBJ2-7; v_gene: TRBV15; CDR3aa: CATSRGMTNSYEQYF
len: 14; j_gene: TRBJ1-2; v_gene: TRBV24-1; CDR3aa: CATSDLDRVYGYTF
len: 14; j_gene: TRBJ2-7; v_gene: TRBV29-1; CDR3aa: CSVELAGLPYEQYF
len: 13; j_gene: TRBJ2-7; v_gene: TRBV10-3; CDR3aa: CAIRMTGEDEQYF
len: 17; j_gene: TRBJ2-2; v_gene: TRBV28; CDR3aa: CASSSLSGTENTGELFF
len: 13; j_gene: TRBJ2-2; v_gene: TRBV20-1; CDR3aa: CSARDSQGGELFF
len: 12; j_gene: TRBJ2-5; v_gene: TRBV15; CDR3aa: CATSRVEETQYF
len: 14; j_gene: TRBJ2-7; v_gene: TRBV29-1; CDR3aa: CSVEDESRGYEQYF
len: 13; j_gene: TRBJ2-5; v_gene: TRBV5-1; CDR3aa: CASRTGQKETQYF
len: 12; j_gene: TRBJ2-7; v_gene: TRBV6-2/TRBV6-3; CDR3aa: CASSYREGEQYF
len: 14; j_gene: TRBJ2-7; v_gene: TRBV7-9; CDR3aa: CASSPRGKSYEQYF
len: 13; j_gene: TRBJ2-7; v_gene: TRBV20-1; CDR3aa: CRTTSGGLYEQYF
len: 13; j_gene: TRBJ1-2; v_gene: TRBV7-8; CDR3aa: CASSLALNYGYTF
len: 11; j_gene: TRBJ2-1; v_gene: TRBV20-1; CDR3aa: CSARGNREQFF
len: 13; j_gene: TRBJ2-1; v_gene: TRBV10-3; CDR3aa: CAISDPDSSEQFF
len: 14; j_gene: TRBJ1-5; v_gene: TRBV6-5; CDR3aa: CASSYREADQPQHF
len: 16; j_gene: TRBJ2-2; v_gene: TRBV20-1; CDR3aa: CSARDIREANTGELFF
len: 15; j_gene: TRBJ2-7; v_gene: TRBV27; CDR3aa: CASSLFGDRSYEQYF
len: 15; j_gene: TRBJ1-2; v_gene: TRBV5-5; CDR3aa: CASSLAGEGGDGYTF
len: 15; j_gene: TRBJ1-3; v_gene: TRBV29-1; CDR3aa: CSVEDRTGAAHTIYF
len: 11; j_gene: TRBJ2-1; v_gene: TRBV6-2/TRBV6-3; CDR3aa: CASSKRHEQFF
len: 15; j_gene: TRBJ2-3; v_gene: TRBV18; CDR3aa: CASSSTGGPTDTQYF
len: 15; j_gene: TRBJ1-2; v_gene: TRBV6-1; CDR3aa: CASRGTGALADGYTF
len: 13; j_gene: TRBJ2-1; v_gene: TRBV7-2; CDR3aa: CASSLAVRREQFF
len: 12; j_gene: TRBJ1-2; v_gene: TRBV20-1; CDR3aa: CSATDSPDGYTF
len: 12; j_gene: TRBJ2-2; v_gene: TRBV7-9; CDR3aa: CASSLASGELFF
len: 14; j_gene: TRBJ1-1; v_gene: TRBV6-4; CDR3aa: CASRPRDSATEAFF
len: 15; j_gene: TRBJ1-1; v_gene: TRBV6-1; CDR3aa: CASSEQGDGYTEAFF
len: 16; j_gene: TRBJ2-3; v_gene: TRBV5-1; CDR3aa: CASSLDGGWGTDTQYF
len: 14; j_gene: TRBJ1-2; v_gene: TRBV5-1; CDR3aa: CASSWSTGAYGYTF
len: 14; j_gene: TRBJ1-1; v_gene: TRBV20-1; CDR3aa: CSARIQGAYAEAFF
len: 15; j_gene: TRBJ2-2; v_gene: TRBV7-2; CDR3aa: CASSLASTSPGELFF
len: 15; j_gene: TRBJ2-4; v_gene: TRBV3-1; CDR3aa: CASSQVMDRGNIQYF
len: 12; j_gene: TRBJ2-1; v_gene: TRBV6-2/TRBV6-3; CDR3aa: CAVEITYNEQFF
len: 15; j_gene: TRBJ2-7; v_gene: TRBV7-9; CDR3aa: CASSLILAGVREQYF
len: 16; j_gene: TRBJ1-1; v_gene: TRBV12-3/TRBV12-4; CDR3aa: CASSHYRAGAHTEAFF